The 18 T cell receptor beta chains below come from one sample, sequenced in a study of T cell repertoires in cytomegalovirus infection. For these TCRs, the target antigens are not known. TCRdb fed the reads into MiXCR, producing one record per CDR3 protein. The sample yields some 350,000 distinct CDR3 sequences, roughly a third seen once. This specimen was cultured PBMCs, taken from culture after CMV antigen stimulation. The receptor source for this set is a human donor in good health (CMV status not recorded). Some clones in this sample may be carry-over from other donors' samples.

This clonotype has only a few counts. The J gene is TRBJ2-1, the V gene TRBV10-3; possible D gene TRBD1, 6 bases. Trimming took 9 bases from V and 6 from J, leaving 18 bases between them. Per germline, CDR1 ENHRY and CDR2 SYGVKD. CDR3 length: 14 amino acids. CDR3 coding DNA: TGTGCCATAACCGGGACATTGGGGGTCAATGAGCAGTTCTTC. As protein: CAITGTLGVNEQFF.

This clonotype was found many times. This chain links TRBV7-2 with TRBJ2-3; D unclear. CDR3 size: 16 residues. V lost 1 base and J lost 0, with 11 bases in between. Germline CDR1 SGHTA, CDR2 FQGNSA. The CDR3 spells CASSLELFTSTDTQYF. CDR3 in DNA: TGTGCCAGCAGCTTAGAGCTGTTTACTAGCACAGATACGCAGTATTTT. Combining the CDR3 with reference TRBV7-2 and TRBJ2-3 gives the whole variable domain GAGVSQSPSNKVTEKGKDVELRCDPISGHTALYWYRQSLGQGLEFLIYFQGNSAPDKSGLPSDRFSAERTGGSVSTLTIQRTQQEDSAVYLCASSLELFTSTDTQYFGPGTRLTVL.

V and J are TRBV11-3 and TRBJ2-5; D might be TRBD1 or TRBD2, each matching 5 bases. CDR1 is SGHNT and CDR2 is YENEEA in the germline V gene. This CDR3 has 15 amino acids. V gave up 2 bases and J gave up 4 bases, with 14 bases separating them. The CDR3 sequence: CASSLRGAPRETQYF. Written as DNA, the CDR3 is TGTGCCAGCAGCTTAAGGGGAGCGCCTCGAGAGACCCAGTACTTC.

This clonotype was observed a few times. The chain combines TRBV6-1 with TRBJ1-5, with D tentatively TRBD1 (6 bases). V was cut by 7 bases and J by 7 bases, with 20 bases left in between. The CDR3 contains 15 residues. CDR1 is MNHNS and CDR2 is SASEGT in the germline V gene. The CDR3 DNA reads TGTGCCAGCACTGAGGAGGTGGGGGCTCCCCAGCCCCAGCATTTT. It codes for CASTEEVGAPQPQHF.

This clonotype occurred once. V usage is TRBV20-1 and J usage is TRBJ1-1; 8 bases are shared with TRBD1. V dropped 0 bases and J dropped 0; count of bases not matched to a gene: 6. The germline CDR1 and CDR2 sequences are DFQATT and SNEGSKA (reference sequence). The CDR3 runs to 16 residues. The CDR3 DNA is TGCAGTGCTAGAGATCCGACGACAGGGGTGAACACTGAAGCTTTCTTT. It encodes CSARDPTTGVNTEAFF.

There are many counts of this clonotype. The chain uses TRBV7-2 and TRBJ1-6; 9 positions agree with TRBD1. This CDR3 region has 16 residues. Germline V gene sequence: CDR1 SGHTA, CDR2 FQGNSA. Trimming took 4 bases from V and 8 from J; bases not matched to a gene: 9. The CDR3 nucleotides are TGTGCCAGCAGCTCATCACCGGGACAGGGTTATTCACCCCTCCACTTT. Amino acid sequence: CASSSSPGQGYSPLHF.

This clonotype was picked up a small number of times. Here the CDR3 reads CASSPFGTYEQYF. The CDR3 bases are TGTGCCAGCAGCCCCTTCGGTACCTACGAGCAGTACTTC. V is TRBV7-2 and J is TRBJ2-7; no clear D gene. Germline CDR1 SGHTA, CDR2 FQGNSA. The CDR3 length is 13 residues. The ends were cut back, 5 bases at V and 2 bases at J, with 10 bases in the middle.

The rearrangement joins TRBV28 to TRBJ2-7; TRBD2 aligns across 9 bases. Trimming cost V 2 bases and J 5 bases; bases outside gene matches: 13. Germline lookup yields CDR1 MDHEN and CDR2 SYDVKM. This CDR3 region has 17 residues. The CDR3 nucleotides read TGTGCCAGCAGTTTAAGTGGGGGTTGGCGGGAGGGCCACGAGCAGTACTTC. It specifies CASSLSGGWREGHEQYF.

This clonotype has at least ten counts. The V call is TRBV7-2, the J call TRBJ1-1; D gene ambiguous. V gave up 2 bases and J gave up 6 bases, with 7 bases separating them. There are 12 residues in the CDR3. Germline CDR1 reads SGHTA; CDR2 reads FQGNSA. The CDR3 protein is CASSLLGSEAFF. In nucleotides, the CDR3 is TGTGCCAGCAGCTTATTGGGTTCTGAAGCTTTCTTT. Supplemented by reference TRBV7-2 and TRBJ1-1, the full variable domain reads GAGVSQSPSNKVTEKGKDVELRCDPISGHTALYWYRQSLGQGLEFLIYFQGNSAPDKSGLPSDRFSAERTGGSVSTLTIQRTQQEDSAVYLCASSLLGSEAFFGQGTRLTVV.

J is TRBJ1-3 and V is TRBV6-5; D unclear. Germline CDR1 is MNHEY and CDR2 is SVGAGI. With 2 bases removed from V and 0 bases from J, the gap between germline ends came to 11 bases. The length of the CDR3 is 16 residues. CDR3 nucleotide sequence: TGTGCCAGCAGTTACGCAGACCATTCCTCTGGAAACACCATATATTTT. As protein: CASSYADHSSGNTIYF.

This chain uses TRBV28 with TRBJ2-7, with 7 bases matching TRBD2. CDR1 and CDR2 (germline): MDHEN, SYDVKM. The CDR3 spans 13 residues. V dropped 9 bases and J dropped 5; count of bases not matched to a gene: 10. CDR3 protein: CASWGEGQNEQYF. As DNA, the CDR3 is TGTGCCAGTTGGGGGGAGGGCCAGAACGAGCAGTACTTC.

This clonotype showed up many times. The chain couples TRBV7-2 to TRBJ2-7, with D uncertain. Trimming pared 3 bases from V and 5 bases from J, leaving 14 bases between. This CDR3 region has 14 residues. In germline, CDR1 is SGHTA, CDR2 FQGNSA. CDR3 in amino acids: CASSFSSGLNEQYV. DNA of the CDR3: TGTGCCAGCAGCTTCAGCTCAGGTCTCAACGAGCAGTACGTC.

The table lists this clonotype with a few counts. V and J are TRBV20-1 and TRBJ1-1, with D hard to call. The CDR3 has 14 amino acids. Germline V gene lookup returns CDR1 DFQATT and CDR2 SNEGSKA (reference sequence). Trimming cost V 7 bases and J 0 bases, with 15 bases left between them. The CDR3 loop reads CSVSERQMNTEAFF. The CDR3, as DNA: TGCAGTGTTTCCGAGAGGCAGATGAACACTGAAGCTTTCTTT.

This clonotype came up a few times. The chain links TRBV11-2 to TRBJ2-1; 12 bases line up with TRBD2. Germline V CDR1 and CDR2: SGHAT, FQNNGV. The CDR3 spans 17 residues. The junction had 7 bases not matched to a gene; V was cut back by 3 bases and J by 4 bases. The CDR3 DNA sequence: TGTGCCAGCAGCTTTTCAGGACTAGCGGGGATATACAATGAGCAGTTCTTC. It specifies CASSFSGLAGIYNEQFF. The full variable domain, in which reference TRBV11-2 and TRBJ2-1 provide the parts outside the CDR3, is EAGVAQSPRYKIIEKRQSVAFWCNPISGHATLYWYQQILGQGPKLLIQFQNNGVVDDSQLPKDRFSAERLKGVDSTLKIQPAKLEDSAVYLCASSFSGLAGIYNEQFFGPGTRLTVL.

This clonotype was detected many times. This chain connects TRBV7-2 to TRBJ1-5; D is uncertain. V was cut by 2 bases and J by 1 base, with 3 bases left in between. There are 13 residues in the CDR3. Germline loops: CDR1 SGHTA, CDR2 FQGNSA. CDR3 sequence: CASSLSSNQPQHF. CDR3 DNA sequence: TGTGCCAGCAGCTTATCCAGCAATCAGCCCCAGCATTTT. The entire variable domain, with the rest obtained from reference TRBV7-2 and TRBJ1-5, is as follows: GAGVSQSPSNKVTEKGKDVELRCDPISGHTALYWYRQSLGQGLEFLIYFQGNSAPDKSGLPSDRFSAERTGGSVSTLTIQRTQQEDSAVYLCASSLSSNQPQHFGDGTRLSIL.

The rearrangement joins TRBV7-9 to TRBJ2-1; weak D call: TRBD2 (6 bases). The CDR3 covers 13 residues. Trimming removed 6 bases from V and 5 bases from J, with 11 bases in between. The V gene's germline CDR1 is SEHNR and CDR2 FQNEAQ (reference sequence). The CDR3 DNA follows: TGTGCCAGCAGACTAGCAGCGAACAATGAGCAGTTCTTC. Amino acids: CASRLAANNEQFF. The complete variable domain, with remaining parts taken from reference TRBV7-9 and TRBJ2-1, reads DTGVSQNPRHKITKRGQNVTFRCDPISEHNRLYWYRQTLGQGPEFLTYFQNEAQLEKSRLLSDRFSAERPKGSFSTLEIQRTEQGDSAMYLCASRLAANNEQFFGPGTRLTVL.

This clonotype was counted between two and nine times. V usage is TRBV7-2 and J usage is TRBJ1-2; D is possibly TRBD1 (6 bases). The CDR3 runs to 17 residues. Germline assignment: CDR1 SGHTA and CDR2 FQGNSA. Between the trimmed V and J ends, which lost 0 bases and 4 bases, there was a span of 18 bases. This CDR3 is CASSLASGGRGTYGYTF. In DNA form, the CDR3 reads TGTGCCAGCAGCTTAGCGTCGGGTGGCAGGGGAACCTATGGCTACACCTTC.

This clonotype was recorded a few times. V and J are TRBV4-1 and TRBJ2-7; D is possibly TRBD1 (6 bases). V shed 0 bases and J shed 0 bases, with 9 bases lying between them. Germline assignment: CDR1 MGHRA and CDR2 YSYEKL. The CDR3 is made up of 15 amino acids. The CDR3 here is CASSQEDSLSYEQYF. The CDR3 nucleotides read TGCGCCAGCAGCCAAGAGGACAGCCTCTCCTACGAGCAGTACTTC.